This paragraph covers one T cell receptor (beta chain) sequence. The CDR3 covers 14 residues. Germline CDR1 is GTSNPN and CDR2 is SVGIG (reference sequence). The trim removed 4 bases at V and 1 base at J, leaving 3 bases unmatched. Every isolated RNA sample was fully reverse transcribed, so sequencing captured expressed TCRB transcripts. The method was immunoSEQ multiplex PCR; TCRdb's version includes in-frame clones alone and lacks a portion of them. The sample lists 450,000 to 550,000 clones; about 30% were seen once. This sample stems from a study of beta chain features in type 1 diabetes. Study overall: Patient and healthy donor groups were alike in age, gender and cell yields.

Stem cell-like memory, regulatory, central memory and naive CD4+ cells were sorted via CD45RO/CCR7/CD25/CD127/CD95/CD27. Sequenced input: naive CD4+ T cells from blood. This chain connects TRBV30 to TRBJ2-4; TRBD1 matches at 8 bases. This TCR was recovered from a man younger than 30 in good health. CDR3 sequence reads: CAWNRGIAKNIQYF. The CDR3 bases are TGTGCCTGGAACAGGGGGATTGCCAAAAACATTCAGTACTTC. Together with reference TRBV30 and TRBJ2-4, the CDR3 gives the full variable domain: SQTIHQWPATLVQPVGSPLSLECTVEGTSNPNLYWYRQAAGRGLQLLFYSVGIGQISSEVPQNLSASRPQDRQFILSSKKLLLSDSGFYLCAWNRGIAKNIQYFGAGTRLSVL.